This T cell receptor (beta chain) was documented in a study of T cells in women clearing cervical HPV infection. The wider study: Blood came at first lesion visit for cases, post-clearance for controls. Study results and caveats: Combining TCR richness with V gene abundances gave approximately 0.8 AUC.

All participants had a single incident cervical HPV16 infection, and prevalent HPV16 infections were excluded. Germline V gene data show CDR1 as DFQATT and CDR2 as SNEGSKA (reference sequence). Trimming took off 2 bases at V and 3 bases at J, with 7 bases between the two ends. CDR3 length: 12 amino acids. About this clone: The target antigen is unknown. With the read ending 3 residues before the CDR3 end, the germline J gene is used to fill in that end.

Genomic DNA, averaging roughly 1,200 ng per sample, yielded TCR beta CDR3 via immunoSEQ. Clones were read by immunoSEQ multiplex PCR, and TCRdb kept only the in-frame ones, dropping some. The listing contains about 22,000 clones. The chain employs TRBV20-1 and TRBJ1-1; D perhaps matches TRBD1 (5 bases). Source material: blood buffy coat. The source of this sequence is a woman between 18 and 70 years old with a cervical HPV16 infection that either progressed to CIN3+ or cleared (not recorded which). Partial CDR3 DNA: TGCAGTGCTAGAACAGGCGACACTGAA. It is translated as CSARTGDTE. The full CDR3 protein reads CSARTGDTEAFF.